These T cell receptor beta chains were read from a single sample in a study of cytomegalovirus exposure and HLA in healthy donors. The assay was immunoSEQ multiplex PCR, and TCRdb's table has in-frame clones only and misses some. The table includes 130,000 or so clones, around 65% detected once. What was sequenced was PBMCs. These TCRs come from an older woman in good health and CMV-seronegative. The CDR3 runs from the conserved cysteine through the conserved F or W. D genes are given only for firm matches. Clone size, where shown, is once, few, many, or a class for clones that have expanded.

j_call v_call clone_size d_call cdr3_aa cdr3_nt
TRBJ2-1 TRBV2 few TRBD1 CASIGDRANEQFF TGTGCCAGCATCGGGGACAGGGCTAATGAGCAGTTCTTC
TRBJ2-7 TRBV7-9 NA TRBD2 CASTLGLAGVVYEQYF TGTGCCAGCACGTTAGGACTAGCGGGAGTTGTCTACGAGCAGTACTTC
TRBJ2-1 TRBV5-1 NA TRBD2 CASSKGLASNEQFF TGCGCCAGCAGCAAGGGACTAGCGAGCAATGAGCAGTTCTTC
TRBJ1-2 TRBV2 NA TRBD1 CASSRGQGGYGYTF TGTGCCAGCAGCCGTGGACAGGGCGGCTATGGCTACACCTTC
TRBJ2-4 TRBV9 NA NA CASSVGSAENIQYF TGTGCCAGCAGCGTAGGTAGCGCCGAAAACATTCAGTACTTC
TRBJ2-3 TRBV12-5 NA NA CAARGQTPTDTQYF TGTGCTGCGCGCGGACAGACCCCCACAGATACGCAGTATTTT
TRBJ2-2 TRBV5-1 NA NA CASSLQGMGHTGELFF TGCGCCAGCAGCCTACAGGGAATGGGGCACACCGGGGAGCTGTTTTTT
TRBJ2-7 TRBV28 NA TRBD1 CASGGQFYEQYF TGTGCCAGCGGGGGACAGTTCTACGAGCAGTACTTC
TRBJ2-3 TRBV7-2 NA TRBD2 CASSLALLAGGRNTQYF TGTGCCAGCAGCTTAGCGCTATTAGCGGGGGGAAGAAATACGCAGTATTTT
TRBJ2-7 TRBV28 NA TRBD2 CASSLLAGGPSSYEQYF TGTGCCAGCAGTTTGCTAGCGGGAGGGCCTAGCTCCTACGAGCAGTACTTC